Following are 9 T cell receptor beta chains from one sample sequenced in a study of blood T cell repertoires in COVID-19 (dated by TCRdb to 2018 to 2021). Receptor amplification or capture employed the immunoSEQ multiplex PCR assay. TCRdb's version of the immuneACCESS table is confined to in-frame rearrangements and falls short of the full clone set. An unresolved V gene accounts for under half of the shortfall where checked; the remainder is of unknown origin. Within this sample are about 380,000 clones, with roughly 84% of them counted one time only. The ten largest clones capture about 3% of the sample. Sequences were obtained from PBMCs or T cells enriched from blood (not recorded which). These receptors were collected from a woman aged 25 to 39 who had recovered from COVID-19.

V and J are TRBV6-5 and TRBJ1-5, with 8 bases matching TRBD1. Germline V gene lookup returns CDR1 MNHEY and CDR2 SVGAGI. The CDR3 runs to 12 residues. V was clipped by 8 bases and J by 7 bases; unmatched bases: 4. CDR3: CASGQGAQPQHF. The CDR3 DNA reads as TGTGCCAGCGGACAGGGAGCGCAGCCCCAGCATTTT.

The rearrangement joins TRBV5-1 to TRBJ2-3; 8 bases align to TRBD1. The CDR3 contains 14 residues. Per germline, CDR1 SGHRS and CDR2 YFSETQ. The J segment lost 5 bases and the V segment lost 3 bases, leaving 5 bases of the junction unmatched. The CDR3 sequence is CASSSDRVVDTQYF. The DNA for the CDR3 is TGCGCCAGCAGCTCGGACAGGGTCGTAGATACGCAGTATTTT.

The chain joins TRBV18 to TRBJ1-1; no definite D call. The germline V gene has CDR1 KGHSH and CDR2 LQKENI. This CDR3 has 15 residues. V lost 1 base, J lost 0 bases, and 9 bases lay in between. This CDR3 is CASSPRRRVNTEAFF. The CDR3 DNA sequence: TGTGCCAGCTCACCACGGCGGAGGGTGAACACTGAAGCTTTCTTT.

The J gene is TRBJ1-2, the V gene TRBV7-9; D gene unclear. The length of the CDR3 is 18 residues. From germline, CDR1 is SEHNR and CDR2 FQNEAQ (reference sequence). The V gene lost 4 bases and the J gene lost 0 bases, with 21 bases spanning the gap. The CDR3 nucleotides read TGTGCCAGCAGCTCCCTTCTCCGGGAGCATCGACCTAACTATGGCTACACCTTC. It yields the protein CASSSLLREHRPNYGYTF.

The chain recombines TRBV2 with TRBJ2-7; 11 bases agree with TRBD2. In germline, CDR1 is SNHLY, CDR2 FYNNEI. The trim removed 6 bases at V and 1 base at J, leaving 5 bases unmatched. This CDR3 spans 15 amino acids. The CDR3 nucleotides are TGTGCCAGCAGCCCTACTAGCGGGAGTTCCTACGAGCAGTACTTC. Residues: CASSPTSGSSYEQYF.

DNA of the CDR3: TGTGCCAGCAGTGGGACCCGACAGGGATCCTATAATTCACCCCTCCACTTT. Translated: CASSGTRQGSYNSPLHF. The chain is built from TRBV6-1 and TRBJ1-6; 7 bases are shared with TRBD1. The germline gives CDR1 MNHNS, CDR2 SASEGT. Unmatched junction bases numbered 7, after V lost 4 bases and J lost 1 base. The CDR3 sequence is 17 residues long.

The chain links TRBV28 to TRBJ1-3; D ambiguous. The CDR3 covers 15 residues. V lost 7 bases, J lost 3 bases, and 16 bases lay in between. CDR1 MDHEN and CDR2 SYDVKM come from the germline V gene. The CDR3 coding sequence is TGTGCCAGCACCCTCCCAGCGTCTCATGGAAACACCATATATTTT. It codes for CASTLPASHGNTIYF.

The chain uses TRBV7-2 and TRBJ2-2; the D gene is possibly TRBD2 (5 bases). CDR1 and CDR2 from the germline V gene are SGHTA and FQGNSA. This CDR3 spans 15 amino acids. V shed 1 base and J shed 1 base, with 7 bases lying between them. CDR3 in DNA: TGTGCCAGCAGCTTAGATGGGAGGAACACCGGGGAGCTGTTTTTT. The encoded protein is CASSLDGRNTGELFF.

V gene TRBV30 combines with J gene TRBJ2-1; no firm D call. With 0 bases removed from V and 7 bases from J, the gap between germline ends came to 7 bases. This CDR3 is built from 12 residues. Germline V gene sequence: CDR1 GTSNPN, CDR2 SVGIG (reference sequence). CDR3 coding DNA: TGTGCCTGGAGTGTGACATCTAATGAGCAGTTCTTC. This encodes CAWSVTSNEQFF.